The clone carrying this TCR beta chain was seen many times. Its antigen is not known. The cohort's ophthalmopathy patients, a group with duration under 3 months, had a Clinical Activity Score of at least 3 and a NOSPECS grade of at least 4. Each 10 ml fresh peripheral blood draw supplied the PBMCs. CDR3 length equals 16 residues. Germline V gene data show CDR1 as SGHTA and CDR2 as FQGNSA. V lost 3 bases and J 1 base, leaving 15 bases between the germline ends. The record originates from a study of T cells in Graves' hyperthyroidism and ophthalmopathy. At the level of the study: Peripheral blood was secured at the point of initial diagnosis, before any treatment. Findings and limits, study-wide: Among clonotypes expanded in thyroid above 0.001, most were also found in blood.

From RNA transcripts, TCR beta CDR3 regions were amplified. An initial round of RT-PCR targeting the TCR CDR3 relied on the HTBI primer set. TCRdb re-called the multiplex PCR reads with MiXCR, one entry per CDR3 protein. The sample gives roughly 650,000 distinct CDR3 sequences, 16% of which show up once; around 3.5% is in the top ten. This clonotype was sampled from a woman between 40 and 50 years old with Graves' ophthalmopathy. This sequence joins TRBV7-2 and TRBJ2-5; the D gene is possibly TRBD1 (6 bases). Sequenced material: blood. The CDR3 region has the DNA TGTGCCAGCAGCTTTTCCGGACAGACCCCCCAAGAGACCCAGTACTTC. Its protein product is CASSFSGQTPQETQYF.